This T cell receptor (beta chain) was sequenced during a study of CD8 T cells in ankylosing spondylitis. This clonotype was observed many times. What it binds is not known. Findings and limits, study-wide: Within ankylosing spondylitis blood, a TCR beta motif made up of eight highly homologous variants appeared to be characteristic. Disease-linked clones proved CD8+ and comparatively uncommon in peripheral blood. Reactive arthritis synovial fluid and blood were previously reported to contain some motif variants. The authors reported significant enrichment of disease-linked clones in matched ankylosing spondylitis synovial fluid.

TCR beta libraries were made by quantitative 5'-RACE with molecular barcodes. TCRdb recomputed calls from the 5' RACE reads with MiXCR, one row per CDR3 protein. This sample has around 770,000 distinct CDR3 sequences; approximately 12% occur once, and the top ten carry roughly 0.51%. Germline-derived CDR1 and CDR2 are DFQATT and SNEGSKA (reference sequence). This CDR3 is built from 13 residues. V lost 3 bases to trimming and J lost 5 bases; unmatched junction nucleotides: 3. This chain links TRBV20-1 with TRBJ2-1; 8 nucleotides agree with TRBD2. Specimen: blood, either unsorted or a sorted T cell fraction (not recorded which). This TCR came from a male donor with ankylosing spondylitis. The CDR3 sequence: CSASSGGNNEQFF. The CDR3 bases are TGCAGTGCTAGTTCGGGGGGGAACAATGAGCAGTTCTTC.